In this sample, the clone carrying this TCR beta chain turned up many times. This sample is part of a study of T-cell reconstitution after alpha-beta-depleted transplantation in children. The TCRbeta library was prepared with unique molecular identifiers. TCRdb processed the PCR reads anew with MiXCR; each CDR3 protein has one entry. Here the sample spans some 590,000 distinct CDR3 sequences, roughly a tenth being singletons. Germline CDR1 reads SGHRS; CDR2 reads YFSETQ. V lost 2 bases and J lost 5, with 11 bases in between. The CDR3 is 14 residues long. The TCR sequence derives from a human donor who donated a stem cell graft to a child with acute myeloid leukemia. This material consisted of PBMCs from the stem cell graft donor, taken from the stem cell graft. The chain has TRBV5-1 and TRBJ1-5, with no clear D. CDR3 nucleotide sequence: TGCGCCAGCAGCTTCTCGGGGATGGATCAGCCCCAGCATTTT. It encodes CASSFSGMDQPQHF. The entire variable domain, with the rest obtained from reference TRBV5-1 and TRBJ1-5, is as follows: KAGVTQTPRYLIKTRGQQVTLSCSPISGHRSVSWYQQTPGQGLQFLFEYFSETQRNKGNFPGRFSGRQFSNSRSEMNVSTLELGDSALYLCASSFSGMDQPQHFGDGTRLSIL.